This TCR beta chain was identified in a study of cytomegalovirus exposure and HLA in healthy donors. Study-level results: Researchers reported in a later analysis that a missense DCLRE1C variant was tied to TCR beta V- and J-gene trimming. Whilst most TCR sequences proved rare, a subset of public TCRs occurred across many donors.

The PCR used 60 Vbeta and 13 Jbeta primers. Repertoires were generated with immunoSEQ multiplex PCR, while TCRdb's copy carries only in-frame clones and drops some. The sample carries 160,000 or so clones, around 80% recorded once. This CDR3 is built from 12 residues. Germline V lookup: CDR1 SGHDN, CDR2 FVKESK. The V end lost 2 bases, the J end lost 4 bases, and 6 bases lay between the germline ends. Notes on this clone: Its antigen is currently unknown.

V gene TRBV14 combines with J gene TRBJ2-7; D gene unclear. Sequenced sample: PBMCs. This clonotype was sampled from a woman between 35 and 50 years old in good health and CMV-seronegative. In nucleotides, the CDR3 is TGTGCCAGCAGCCAACCCGAGTACGAGCAGTACTTC. Translated: CASSQPEYEQYF.